There are a few counts of the clone carrying this T cell receptor (beta chain). Germline V gene sequence: CDR1 MDHEN, CDR2 SYDVKM. CDR3 length: 14 residues. The V gene lost 5 bases and the J gene lost 5 bases, with 15 bases spanning the gap. The data stem from a study of blood T cell repertoires in COVID-19. Study-wide context: Whether acute or convalescent, the COVID-19 samples came from the United States, Italy and Spain.

A Seattle source enrolled patients during active infection and followed them longitudinally. TCRdb's table, derived via immunoSEQ multiplex PCR, lists solely in-frame clones and lacks some. The sample records 150,000 or so clones, 79% being singletons. The sample consisted of peripheral blood. The TCR sequence derives from an older woman with COVID-19, enrolled during active disease. The genes are TRBV28 and TRBJ1-2; D perhaps matches TRBD1 (6 bases). As DNA, the CDR3 is TGTGCCAGCAGTCCCCCTGGACAGATTTATGGCTACACCTTC. It translates to CASSPPGQIYGYTF.